A single sample gave rise to the 21 T cell receptor beta chains below, sequenced in a study of T-cell memory formation after mild COVID-19. TCRdb processed the 5' RACE reads anew with MiXCR; each CDR3 protein has one entry. This table has 100,000 to 150,000 distinct CDR3 sequences, roughly 6% appearing once. Source material: PBMCs or a T cell subset sorted from them (not recorded which). These receptors were collected from an adult woman who had mild COVID-19 (a few samples of this study predate the infection). Cell type and time point are not known.

This clonotype has more than one count but fewer than ten. V usage is TRBV29-1 and J usage is TRBJ2-1, with a weak D call TRBD2 (6 bases). Germline CDR1 reads SQVTM; CDR2 reads ANQGSEA. V lost 5 bases and J lost 1, with 18 bases in between. The CDR3 is 16 residues long. CDR3 loop: CSVWGAPGLSYNEQFF. The DNA of the CDR3 is TGCAGCGTTTGGGGTGCCCCGGGACTTTCCTACAATGAGCAGTTCTTC.

This clonotype was recorded many times. The chain has TRBV24-1 and TRBJ2-7, with D maybe TRBD2 (6 bases). Trimming removed 3 bases from V and 5 bases from J, with 19 bases in between. The CDR3 totals 16 residues. Germline CDR1 reads KGHDR; CDR2 reads SFDVKD. In DNA form, the CDR3 reads TGTGCCACCAGTGATCATGACGGGACTCCGGCCCACGAGCAGTACTTC. Its translation: CATSDHDGTPAHEQYF.

This clonotype came up a few times. The genes are TRBV12-3 or TRBV12-4 and TRBJ1-2, with TRBD1 matching 10 bases. There are 15 residues in the CDR3. Losses at the gene ends were 5 bases for V and 7 bases for J; bases not matched to a gene: 10. CDR3 sequence: CASSPWDRGKGGYTF. CDR3 DNA sequence: TGTGCCAGCAGTCCCTGGGACAGGGGAAAAGGTGGCTACACCTTC.

This clonotype has just a few counts. The J gene is TRBJ2-7, the V gene TRBV12-3 or TRBV12-4, with D perhaps matching TRBD1 or TRBD2 (5 bases each). The CDR3 has 14 residues. V lost 5 bases, J lost 3 bases, and 14 bases lay in between. The CDR3 is CASSRRDGNYEQYF. The CDR3 DNA is TGTGCCAGCAGTAGACGGGACGGAAACTACGAGCAGTACTTC.

This clonotype has at least ten counts. The chain couples TRBV12-3 or TRBV12-4 to TRBJ2-1, with 13 bases aligning to TRBD2. V dropped 7 bases and J dropped 7; count of bases not matched to a gene: 7. The CDR3 totals 15 residues. CDR3 coding DNA: TGTGCCAGCACCCAACTAGCGGGGGGGGTAAATGAGCAGTTCTTC. Translated, it gives CASTQLAGGVNEQFF.

This clonotype was picked up many times. CDR3 region: CSVVQGQGRYYEQYF. CDR3 sequence (DNA): TGCAGCGTTGTCCAAGGGCAGGGAAGGTACTACGAGCAGTACTTC. The chain couples TRBV29-1 to TRBJ2-7; weak D call: TRBD1 (5 bases). Germline V lookup: CDR1 SQVTM, CDR2 ANQGSEA. CDR3 length: 15 amino acids. Trimming removed 4 bases from V and 3 bases from J, with 19 bases in between.

Points on this clonotype: A read error may be the cause here, since a much bigger clone is one base away. V is TRBV5-1 and J is TRBJ2-3; 11 positions match TRBD2. The CDR3 consists of 17 residues. The trim removed 4 bases at V and 2 bases at J, leaving 9 bases unmatched. Germline V gene sequence: CDR1 SGHRS, CDR2 YFSETQ. This chain's CDR3 is CASSPSSGGTITDTQYF. The CDR3 DNA is TGCGCCAGCAGCCCGTCTAGCGGGGGGACTATCACAGATACGCAGTATTTT.

This clonotype was counted many times. The chain employs TRBV4-3 and TRBJ2-7; maybe TRBD2 (6 bases). The germline CDR1 and CDR2 sequences are LGHNA and YSLEER. Trimming stripped 0 bases from V and 1 base from J, with 13 bases between. This CDR3 is 16 amino acids long. The CDR3 DNA reads as TGCGCCAGCAGCCAAGACTGGTTGCGGGATTCCTACGAGCAGTACTTC. As protein: CASSQDWLRDSYEQYF.

The genes are TRBV12-3 or TRBV12-4 and TRBJ2-7; TRBD1 matches at 7 bases. After removal of 7 bases from V and 3 bases from J, the junction contained 9 bases not matched to a gene. CDR3 length equals 14 residues. CDR3 in DNA: TGTGCCAGCAAGGGAAGGGACAGATACTACGAGCAGTACTTC. Residues: CASKGRDRYYEQYF.

The gene calls are TRBV20-1 and TRBJ2-1, with 12 bases aligning to TRBD2. This CDR3 contains 15 residues. The ends lost 6 bases at V and 7 bases at J; junction bases unmatched: 10. Looked up from germline, CDR1 is DFQATT and CDR2 is SNEGSKA (reference sequence). The CDR3 loop is CSARSTSGRINEQFF. The CDR3 bases are TGCAGTGCCCGCTCAACTAGCGGGAGGATAAATGAGCAGTTCTTC.

The chain is built from TRBV20-1 and TRBJ1-1; D possibly corresponds to TRBD1 (5 bases). With 8 bases removed from V and 5 bases from J, the gap between germline ends came to 18 bases. CDR3 size: 13 residues. Germline-derived CDR1 and CDR2 are DFQATT and SNEGSKA (reference sequence). The CDR3 is CSKLREWRTEAFF. CDR3 DNA: TGCAGTAAACTCAGGGAGTGGAGGACTGAAGCTTTCTTT.

This clonotype was seen a few times. V gene TRBV30 combines with J gene TRBJ2-3, with 7 bases aligning to TRBD1. CDR3 size: 14 residues. CDR1 and CDR2 (germline): GTSNPN, SVGIG (reference sequence). V shed 5 bases and J 2 bases; nucleotides not matched to a gene: 7. CDR3 sequence reads: CAWSDRTNTDTQYF. CDR3 DNA sequence: TGTGCCTGGTCGGACAGGACCAACACAGATACGCAGTATTTT.

This clonotype was recorded at least ten times. V and J are TRBV9 and TRBJ2-1; weak D call: TRBD1 (6 bases). CDR3 length equals 13 residues. Deletions cut 3 bases from V and 6 bases from J, with 10 bases between. Germline V gene lookup returns CDR1 SGDLS and CDR2 YYNGEE. The CDR3 region has the DNA TGTGCCAGCAGCGCGGAACAGGGCAATGAGCAGTTCTTC. It specifies CASSAEQGNEQFF.

The J gene is TRBJ1-6, the V gene TRBV14; no reliable D call. With 2 bases removed from V and 0 bases from J, the gap between germline ends came to 14 bases. The length of the CDR3 is 18 residues. Germline V lookup: CDR1 SGHDN, CDR2 FVKESK. CDR3 loop: CASSQPRTGTSYNSPLHF. The CDR3 region has the DNA TGTGCCAGCAGCCAACCCAGGACCGGCACCTCCTATAATTCACCCCTCCACTTT.

At least ten counts were recorded for this clonotype. In DNA form, the CDR3 reads TGTGCCAGCAGTCGTTCCGGGACAGGTCGGTACGAGCAGTACTTC. Translation: CASSRSGTGRYEQYF. J is TRBJ2-7 and V is TRBV12-3 or TRBV12-4; 8 bases agree with TRBD1. The CDR3 runs to 15 residues. V shed 5 bases and J 4 bases; nucleotides not matched to a gene: 10.

This clonotype was recorded at least ten times. CDR3 in amino acids: CASSPLTSPSEQYF. The CDR3 coding sequence is TGTGCCAGCAGCCCCTTGACTAGTCCCTCCGAGCAGTACTTC. The chain employs TRBV4-2 and TRBJ2-7; TRBD2 might be the D (6 bases). This CDR3 has 14 amino acids. The germline CDR1 and CDR2 sequences are LGHNA and YNFKEQ. Trimming pared 4 bases from V and 6 bases from J, leaving 16 bases between.

CDR3 in amino acids: CASSQVDRDNQPQHF. The CDR3 coding sequence is TGCGCCAGCAGCCAAGTCGACAGGGACAATCAGCCCCAGCATTTT. The gene calls are TRBV4-1 and TRBJ1-5; 7 nucleotides line up with TRBD1. CDR3 length equals 15 residues. The germline V gene has CDR1 MGHRA and CDR2 YSYEKL. The trim removed 1 base at V and 3 bases at J, leaving 3 bases unmatched.

The CDR3 nucleotides are TGTGCCATCAGTCGGGACCTCACCGGGGAGCTGTTTTTT. This sequence encodes CAISRDLTGELFF. This sequence joins TRBV10-3 and TRBJ2-2; D is perhaps TRBD1 or TRBD2 (5 bases each). The CDR3 extends over 13 amino acids. Trimming left V 5 bases short and J 4 bases short, with 8 bases between. Germline assignment: CDR1 ENHRY and CDR2 SYGVKD.

This clonotype was found many times. This sequence joins TRBV7-9 and TRBJ2-1; 8 bases are shared with TRBD2. Germline lookup yields CDR1 SEHNR and CDR2 FQNEAQ (reference sequence). V lost 6 bases to trimming and J lost 5 bases; unmatched junction nucleotides: 9. CDR3 size: 15 residues. CDR3: CASRWNTGGDNEQFF. For the CDR3, the DNA is TGTGCCAGCAGATGGAATACCGGGGGGGACAATGAGCAGTTCTTC.

This clonotype was recorded at least ten times. The CDR3 DNA sequence: TGTGCCAGCAGTTTAAGACTAGCGGGAGTAGCGGATACGCAGTATTTT. Protein: CASSLRLAGVADTQYF. The rearrangement links TRBV12-3 or TRBV12-4 to TRBJ2-3, with 12 bases matching TRBD2. The CDR3 extends over 16 amino acids. Trimming took 2 bases from V and 6 from J; bases not matched to a gene: 6.

This clonotype appeared a few times. The chain links TRBV2 to TRBJ2-3; D remains ambiguous. Germline CDR1 and CDR2: SNHLY and FYNNEI. This CDR3 spans 11 amino acids. V dropped 4 bases and J dropped 5 bases, with 4 bases sitting between them. CDR3 in DNA: TGTGCCAGCAGTGTCCGAGATACGCAGTATTTT. Its protein product is CASSVRDTQYF.